The 29 T cell receptor beta chains below all came from one sample that was sequenced in a study of Ad26.COV2.S vaccination and SARS-CoV-2 variants. The treatment: some 19 received Ad26.COV2.S at low or high dose, single or two shots; 5 received placebo; per-sample allocation not given. Samples came from day 63 after the first vaccine or placebo injection. TCRdb keeps only in-frame clones here, not all; method: immunoSEQ multiplex PCR. The table includes approximately 420,000 clones, about 85% detected once. The material sequenced was peripheral blood, taken in a trial of Ad26.COV2.S vaccine versus placebo. These receptors originate from a person aged 18-65 years who received the Ad26.COV2.S COVID-19 vaccine or a placebo.

The V gene is TRBV10-3, the J gene TRBJ2-1; 8 bases match TRBD2. CDR1 and CDR2 from the germline V gene are ENHRY and SYGVKD. There are 16 residues in the CDR3. V was clipped by 3 bases and J by 4 bases; unmatched bases: 8. Here the CDR3 reads CAISDQSGGRYNEQFF. The CDR3 bases are TGTGCCATCAGTGACCAAAGCGGGGGCCGATACAATGAGCAGTTCTTC.

The CDR3 nucleotides read TGCGCCAGCAGCCAAGATCCGGGGACGTTCGCGAACACCGGGGAGCTGTTTTTT. Residues: CASSQDPGTFANTGELFF. The chain employs TRBV4-1 and TRBJ2-2, with D perhaps given as TRBD1 or TRBD2 (5 bases each). Trimming cost V 0 bases and J 0 bases, with 14 bases left between them. There are 18 residues in the CDR3. In germline, CDR1 is MGHRA, CDR2 YSYEKL.

A few counts support this clone. The chain links TRBV5-4 to TRBJ1-2, with 12 positions matching TRBD1. Germline assignment: CDR1 SGHNT and CDR2 YYREEE (reference sequence). This CDR3 region has 15 residues. J gave up 8 bases and V 4 bases, and 9 bases lay outside the gene matches. The CDR3 DNA follows: TGTGCCAGCAGCCGACCGGGACAGGGGGCGCAAGGCTACACCTTC. Translating it yields CASSRPGQGAQGYTF.

CDR3 loop: CASSPPRDRIEQYF. The CDR3 nucleotides are TGTGCCAGCTCACCTCCCCGGGACAGGATCGAGCAGTACTTC. The J gene is TRBJ2-7, the V gene TRBV18; 8 bases agree with TRBD1. The CDR3 has 14 residues. Germline V gene sequence: CDR1 KGHSH, CDR2 LQKENI. J was trimmed by 6 bases and V by 3 bases; bases with no gene match: 7. Filled out from reference TRBV18 and TRBJ2-7, the complete variable domain reads NAGVMQNPRHLVRRRGQEARLRCSPMKGHSHVYWYRQLPEEGLKFMVYLQKENIIDESGMPKERFSAEFPKEGPSILRIQQVVRGDSAAYFCASSPPRDRIEQYFGPGTRLTVT.

The chain carries TRBV6-1 and TRBJ1-4; TRBD1 matches 7 bases. V was clipped by 0 bases and J by 1 base; unmatched bases: 2. The CDR3 contains 16 residues. Germline CDR1 reads MNHNS; CDR2 reads SASEGT. CDR3 region: CASSEAWTGTNEKLFF. Here the CDR3 DNA reads TGTGCCAGCAGTGAAGCGTGGACAGGAACTAATGAAAAACTGTTTTTT.

The chain is built from TRBV19 and TRBJ1-5; D is uncertain. Germline V gene data show CDR1 as LNHDA and CDR2 as SQIVND (reference sequence). This CDR3 spans 16 amino acids. The ends were cut back, 8 bases at V and 0 bases at J, with 17 bases in the middle. CDR3 sequence: CASSDRYPFSNQPQHF. CDR3 in DNA: TGTGCCAGTTCGGACCGTTACCCCTTTAGCAATCAGCCCCAGCATTTT. Drawing the rest from reference TRBV19 and TRBJ1-5, the complete variable domain is DGGITQSPKYLFRKEGQNVTLSCEQNLNHDAMYWYRQDPGQGLRLIYYSQIVNDFQKGDIAEGYSVSREKKESFPLTVTSAQKNPTAFYLCASSDRYPFSNQPQHFGDGTRLSIL.

This clone was picked up a small number of times. The chain is built from TRBV7-8 and TRBJ1-6, with a weak D call TRBD1 (5 bases). The CDR3 loop spans 14 amino acids. Germline assignment: CDR1 SGHVS and CDR2 FQNEAQ. V lost 5 bases and J 7 bases, leaving 12 bases between the germline ends. The DNA of the CDR3 is TGTGCCAGCAGCGTACGGGACGGAAATTCACCCCTCCACTTT. Amino acids: CASSVRDGNSPLHF.

The chain uses TRBV20-1 and TRBJ2-7; 7 bases map to TRBD2. With 3 bases clipped from V and 0 bases from J, the junction kept 5 bases outside the gene matches. This CDR3 is built from 14 residues. Germline V lookup: CDR1 DFQATT, CDR2 SNEGSKA (reference sequence). The CDR3 DNA is TGCAGTGCTAGTATAGCGGGCGCCTCCTACGAGCAGTACTTC. Encoded protein: CSASIAGASYEQYF.

The chain is built from TRBV5-4 and TRBJ2-2, with unresolved D. The germline gives CDR1 SGHNT, CDR2 YYREEE (reference sequence). V was cut by 4 bases and J by 1 base, with 11 bases left in between. There are 15 residues in the CDR3. The CDR3 region has the DNA TGTGCCAGCAGCCTGCAAGGCCTGAACACCGGGGAGCTGTTTTTT. Amino acid sequence: CASSLQGLNTGELFF.

This sequence joins TRBV18 and TRBJ1-1; TRBD1 matches at 8 bases. This CDR3 spans 12 amino acids. The trim removed 3 bases at V and 11 bases at J, leaving 5 bases unmatched. Germline lookup yields CDR1 KGHSH and CDR2 LQKENI. The CDR3, as DNA: TGTGCCAGCTCACCCTCAGGGGGCCTGGCTTTCTTT. Encoded protein: CASSPSGGLAFF.

The V call is TRBV14, the J call TRBJ2-2; either TRBD1 or TRBD2 may supply D (6 bases each). Per germline, CDR1 SGHDN and CDR2 FVKESK. The CDR3 has 16 residues. V lost 6 bases and J 5 bases, leaving 19 bases between the germline ends. The chain's CDR3 is CASSSRGPSRTGELFF. The CDR3 DNA follows: TGTGCCAGCAGTTCTCGGGGGCCCTCGAGGACCGGGGAGCTGTTTTTT.

The rearrangement uses TRBV4-2 and TRBJ1-5; possibly TRBD1 for D (6 bases). The CDR3 extends over 15 amino acids. CDR1 is LGHNA, CDR2 YNFKEQ, per germline. V was cut by 4 bases and J by 0 bases, with 10 bases left in between. The CDR3, as DNA: TGTGCCAGCAGCCCCCGGACAGATAGCAATCAGCCCCAGCATTTT. As protein: CASSPRTDSNQPQHF.

The rearrangement links TRBV6-5 to TRBJ1-5; D unresolved. The CDR3 covers 15 residues. Trimming removed 6 bases from V and 2 bases from J, with 14 bases in between. Per germline, CDR1 MNHEY and CDR2 SVGAGI. CDR3 bases: TGTGCCAGCAGCCAACTGGCAGGAGGCAATCAGCCCCAGCATTTT. This encodes CASSQLAGGNQPQHF.

The chain recombines TRBV27 with TRBJ2-1; D unclear. Trimming took off 2 bases at V and 4 bases at J, with 3 bases between the two ends. The CDR3 runs 12 residues. Per the germline V gene, CDR1 is MNHEY and CDR2 is SMNVEV (reference sequence). Here the CDR3 DNA reads TGTGCCAGCAGTTTACAGTACAATGAGCAGTTCTTC. This translates into CASSLQYNEQFF.

The V and J genes are TRBV27 and TRBJ1-4; possibly TRBD1 for D (5 bases). This CDR3 has 15 amino acids. Germline-derived CDR1 and CDR2 are MNHEY and SMNVEV (reference sequence). Trimming removed 4 bases at V and 0 bases at J, with 9 bases between. CDR3 in amino acids: CASSSLGATNEKLFF. The CDR3 nucleotides read TGTGCCAGCAGTTCCTTGGGGGCAACTAATGAAAAACTGTTTTTT. Filled out from reference TRBV27 and TRBJ1-4, the complete variable domain reads EAQVTQNPRYLITVTGKKLTVTCSQNMNHEYMSWYRQDPGLGLRQIYYSMNVEVTDKGDVPEGYKVSRKEKRNFPLILESPSPNQTSLYFCASSSLGATNEKLFFGSGTQLSVL.

The rearrangement joins TRBV3-1 (or the pseudogene TRBV3-2) to TRBJ1-5; 8 nucleotides align to TRBD1. V gave up 5 bases and J gave up 6 bases; unmatched junction bases: 9. CDR3 size: 15 residues. Germline V CDR1 and CDR2: LGHDT, YNNKEL (reference sequence). Here the CDR3 reads CASSYGQGIGQPQHF. Written as DNA, the CDR3 is TGTGCCAGCAGCTACGGACAGGGAATAGGTCAGCCCCAGCATTTT.

The CDR3 DNA reads TGTGCCAGCAGCTTTCAGAACCAAGAGACCCAGTACTTC. This gives the protein CASSFQNQETQYF. The chain combines TRBV5-5 with TRBJ2-5; no definite D call. This CDR3 has 13 amino acids. V gave up 2 bases and J gave up 0 bases, with 5 bases separating them. The V gene's germline CDR1 is SGHKS and CDR2 YYEKEE (reference sequence).

The chain employs TRBV10-1 and TRBJ2-2; D tentatively reads TRBD1 or TRBD2 (5 bases each). Germline CDR1 and CDR2: WNHNN and SYGVQD (reference sequence). V was pared by 6 bases and J by 4 bases, with 9 bases between. This CDR3 comprises 13 residues. CDR3 in amino acids: CASSRDATGELFF. CDR3 sequence (DNA): TGCGCCAGCAGCCGGGACGCCACCGGGGAGCTGTTTTTT.

The J gene is TRBJ2-5, the V gene TRBV10-2; possibly TRBD1 for D (6 bases). Germline lookup yields CDR1 WSHSY and CDR2 SAAADI. Deletions cut 6 bases from V and 3 bases from J, with 17 bases between. The length of the CDR3 is 15 residues. Here the CDR3 reads CASRNPGQTEETQYF. For the CDR3, the DNA is TGCGCCAGCAGGAACCCCGGACAGACAGAAGAGACCCAGTACTTC.

V is TRBV4-1 and J is TRBJ1-2; TRBD1 agrees at 9 bases. The CDR3 is 15 amino acids. The J segment lost 3 bases and the V segment lost 0 bases, leaving 2 bases of the junction unmatched. The germline CDR1 and CDR2 sequences are MGHRA and YSYEKL. The CDR3 protein is CASSQEGQGHYGYTF. The DNA for the CDR3 is TGCGCCAGCAGCCAAGAGGGACAGGGACACTATGGCTACACCTTC.

The sample holds one count of this clone. The J gene is TRBJ2-7, the V gene TRBV29-1; 8 nucleotides align to TRBD2. The J segment lost 1 base and the V segment lost 4 bases, leaving 12 bases of the junction unmatched. The CDR3 is 16 residues long. Germline lookup yields CDR1 SQVTM and CDR2 ANQGSEA. This chain's CDR3 is CSVAMRGPGGSYEQYF. The DNA of the CDR3 is TGCAGCGTTGCTATGCGCGGGCCGGGGGGGTCCTACGAGCAGTACTTC.

The chain recombines TRBV13 with TRBJ2-3; 11 bases align to TRBD2. J gave up 4 bases and V 3 bases, and 3 bases lay outside the gene matches. This CDR3 spans 15 amino acids. CDR1 is PRHDT, CDR2 FYEKMQ, per germline (reference sequence). Here the CDR3 reads CASSFSGGASDTQYF. The CDR3 nucleotides read TGTGCCAGCAGCTTTAGCGGGGGGGCCTCAGATACGCAGTATTTT.

The chain uses TRBV4-1 and TRBJ2-7; possibly TRBD1 for D (5 bases). The CDR3 is 15 residues long. The V end was cut by 3 bases, the J end by 1 base, with 13 bases between. The germline CDR1 and CDR2 sequences are MGHRA and YSYEKL. In DNA, the CDR3 is TGCGCCAGCAGCCAGCCATCGGCAGGGTCCTACGAGCAGTACTTC. Its translation is CASSQPSAGSYEQYF.

This clone was detected once. The gene calls are TRBV18 and TRBJ2-7; 9 bases line up with TRBD2. The CDR3 has 15 amino acids. Trimming at V came to 0 bases and at J to 2 bases, leaving 2 bases not matched to a gene. Germline V gene data show CDR1 as KGHSH and CDR2 as LQKENI. The CDR3 reads CASSPPSGGPYEQYF. The CDR3 nucleotides read TGTGCCAGCTCACCACCTAGCGGGGGACCCTACGAGCAGTACTTC. Combining the CDR3 with reference TRBV18 and TRBJ2-7 gives the whole variable domain NAGVMQNPRHLVRRRGQEARLRCSPMKGHSHVYWYRQLPEEGLKFMVYLQKENIIDESGMPKERFSAEFPKEGPSILRIQQVVRGDSAAYFCASSPPSGGPYEQYFGPGTRLTVT.

V and J are TRBV15 and TRBJ2-5; the D gene could be TRBD1 or TRBD2 (5 bases each). Deletions cut 3 bases from V and 4 bases from J, with 9 bases between. Per germline, CDR1 LNHNV and CDR2 YYDKDF (reference sequence). This CDR3 is built from 13 residues. Written as DNA, the CDR3 is TGTGCCACCAGCAGTGGGGGACCAGAGACCCAGTACTTC. Translating it yields CATSSGGPETQYF.

The chain is built from TRBV27 and TRBJ1-2, with 7 nucleotides matching TRBD1. The CDR3 length is 13 residues. With V trimmed by 3 bases and J by 3 bases, 1 base remained unmatched. The germline V gene encodes CDR1 MNHEY and CDR2 SMNVEV (reference sequence). The CDR3 DNA is TGTGCCAGCAGTTTTCAGGGGGACTATGGCTACACCTTC. It specifies CASSFQGDYGYTF.

As concerns this clone: The germline gene is not matched at one end of the junction; a read error may be the cause. The J gene is TRBJ1-5, the V gene TRBV19; no firm D call. The CDR3 is 14 amino acids. Looked up from germline, CDR1 is LNHDA and CDR2 is SQIVND (reference sequence). The CDR3 DNA reads TGTGCCAGTAGTATAGAAGCCCCCCCCAGGAGACCGCTTTTT. Translation gives CASSIEAPPRRPLF.

V gene TRBV27 combines with J gene TRBJ2-1; 13 nucleotides line up with TRBD2. The CDR3 loop spans 18 amino acids. Per germline, CDR1 MNHEY and CDR2 SMNVEV (reference sequence). The trim removed 1 base at V and 2 bases at J, leaving 5 bases unmatched. The CDR3 reads CASSLYMTSGGTYNEQFF. In DNA form, the CDR3 reads TGTGCCAGCAGTTTATATATGACTAGCGGGGGGACCTACAATGAGCAGTTCTTC.

The V and J genes are TRBV5-1 and TRBJ2-7; a possible D gene is TRBD1 (7 bases). CDR1 and CDR2 from the germline V gene are SGHRS and YFSETQ. The CDR3 contains 14 residues. V lost 0 bases and J lost 8, with 15 bases in between. The CDR3 sequence is CASSLEGRGEKQYF. CDR3 sequence (DNA): TGCGCCAGCAGCTTGGAGGGCAGGGGGGAGAAGCAGTACTTC.